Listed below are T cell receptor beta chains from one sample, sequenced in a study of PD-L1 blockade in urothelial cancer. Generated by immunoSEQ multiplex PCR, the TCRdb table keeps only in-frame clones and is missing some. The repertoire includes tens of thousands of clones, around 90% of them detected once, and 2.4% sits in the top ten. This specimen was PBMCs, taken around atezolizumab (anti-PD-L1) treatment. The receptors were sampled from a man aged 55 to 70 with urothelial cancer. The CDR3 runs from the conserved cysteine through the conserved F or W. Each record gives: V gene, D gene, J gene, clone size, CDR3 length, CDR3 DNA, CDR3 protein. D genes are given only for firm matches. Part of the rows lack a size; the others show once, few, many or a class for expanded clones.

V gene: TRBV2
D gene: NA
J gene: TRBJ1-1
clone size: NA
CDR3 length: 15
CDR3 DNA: TGTGCCAGCAGTGTAGAGTCGCAGGGAAATGCTGAAGCTTTCTTT
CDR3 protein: CASSVESQGNAEAFF

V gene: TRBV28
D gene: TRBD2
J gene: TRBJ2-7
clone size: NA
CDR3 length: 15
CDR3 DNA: TGTGCCAGCAGTGGGTCCGGGAGGGTATCCTACGAGCAGTACTTC
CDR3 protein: CASSGSGRVSYEQYF

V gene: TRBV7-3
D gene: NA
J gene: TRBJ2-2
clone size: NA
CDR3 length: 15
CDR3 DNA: TGTGCCAGCAGCTTAATGGGGGGAATAACCGGGGAGCTGTTTTTT
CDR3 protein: CASSLMGGITGELFF

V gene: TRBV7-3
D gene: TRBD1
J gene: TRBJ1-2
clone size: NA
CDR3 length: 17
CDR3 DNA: TGTGCCAGCAGCTCTACGAACTCCGGACAGGCAGGATATGGCTACACCTTC
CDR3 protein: CASSSTNSGQAGYGYTF

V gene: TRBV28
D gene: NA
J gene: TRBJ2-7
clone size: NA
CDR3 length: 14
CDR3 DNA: TGTGCCAGCAAGGTGGGGGGGCAAAACTACGAGCAGTACTTC
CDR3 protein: CASKVGGQNYEQYF

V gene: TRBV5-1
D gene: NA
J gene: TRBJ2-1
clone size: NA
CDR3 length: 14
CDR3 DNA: TGCGCCAGCAGCTTGGGGGGGCGGGGGAATGAGCAGTTCTTC
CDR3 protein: CASSLGGRGNEQFF

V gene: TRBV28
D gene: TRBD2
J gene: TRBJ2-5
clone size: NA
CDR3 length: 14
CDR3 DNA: TGTGCCAGCGGAAGACTAGCGGGAGAGGAGACCCAGTACTTC
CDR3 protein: CASGRLAGEETQYF

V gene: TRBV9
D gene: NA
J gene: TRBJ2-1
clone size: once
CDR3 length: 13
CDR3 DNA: TGTGCCAGCAGCGTAGGTGAGGAGAATGAGCAGTTCTTC
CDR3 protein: CASSVGEENEQFF

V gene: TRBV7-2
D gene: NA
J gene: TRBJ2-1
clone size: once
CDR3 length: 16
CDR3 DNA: TGTGCCAGCAGCTTAGCCCCTAACAGGCCCTACAATGAGCAGTTCTTC
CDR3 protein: CASSLAPNRPYNEQFF

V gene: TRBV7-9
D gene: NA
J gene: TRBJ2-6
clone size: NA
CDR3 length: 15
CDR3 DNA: TGTGCCAGCAGCTTGACAGGCTCCGGGGCCAACGTCCTGACTTTC
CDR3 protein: CASSLTGSGANVLTF

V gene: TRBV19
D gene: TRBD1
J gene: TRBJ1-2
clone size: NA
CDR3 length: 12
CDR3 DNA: TGTGCCAGTTCAGACAGGGGCGATGGCTACACCTTC
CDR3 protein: CASSDRGDGYTF

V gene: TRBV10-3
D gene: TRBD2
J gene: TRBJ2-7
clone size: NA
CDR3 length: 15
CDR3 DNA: TGTGCCACCGAGCGGGGGACTAGCGGGAACTACGAGCAGTACTTC
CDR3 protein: CATERGTSGNYEQYF

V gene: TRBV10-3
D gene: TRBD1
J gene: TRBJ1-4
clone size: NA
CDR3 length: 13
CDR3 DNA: TGTGCCATCAGACAGGGGGTTTTGGAAAAACTGTTTTTT
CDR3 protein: CAIRQGVLEKLFF

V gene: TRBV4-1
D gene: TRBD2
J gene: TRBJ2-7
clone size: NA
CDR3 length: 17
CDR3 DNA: TGCGCCAGCAGCCAAAGGGAGCTAGCGGACCTCTCCTACGAGCAGTACTTC
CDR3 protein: CASSQRELADLSYEQYF

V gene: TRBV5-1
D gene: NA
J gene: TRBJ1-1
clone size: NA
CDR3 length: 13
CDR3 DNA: TGCGCCAGCAGCTTGTACAAGAACACTGAAGCTTTCTTT
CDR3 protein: CASSLYKNTEAFF

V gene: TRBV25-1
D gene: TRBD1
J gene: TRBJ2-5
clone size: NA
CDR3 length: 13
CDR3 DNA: TGTGCCAGCACAGCCGGGACAGGAGGGACCCAGTACTTC
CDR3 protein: CASTAGTGGTQYF

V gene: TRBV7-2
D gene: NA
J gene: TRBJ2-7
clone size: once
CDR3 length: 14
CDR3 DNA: TGTGCCAGCAGCTCCCATGCGGGATGGTACGAGCAGTACTTC
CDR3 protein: CASSSHAGWYEQYF

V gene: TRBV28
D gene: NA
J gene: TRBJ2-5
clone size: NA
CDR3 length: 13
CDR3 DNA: TGTGCCAGCAGTTTGGCAGGGGGGGAGACCCAGTACTTC
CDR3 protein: CASSLAGGETQYF

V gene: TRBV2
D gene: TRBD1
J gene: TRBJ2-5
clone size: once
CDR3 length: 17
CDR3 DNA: TGTGCCAGCAGTGACCTCCAAAGCGACAGGGACAGGGAGACCCAGTACTTC
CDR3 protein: CASSDLQSDRDRETQYF

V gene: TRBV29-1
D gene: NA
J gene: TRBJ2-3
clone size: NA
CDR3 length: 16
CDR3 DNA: TGCAGCGTTGGTGGACTCACCGGATATCCCACAGATACGCAGTATTTT
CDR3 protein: CSVGGLTGYPTDTQYF

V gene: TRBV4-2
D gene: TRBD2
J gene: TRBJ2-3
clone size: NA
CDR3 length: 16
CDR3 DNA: TGTGCCAGCAGCCCGGGGACTAGCGGGGGAGGGGATACGCAGTATTTT
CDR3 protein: CASSPGTSGGGDTQYF

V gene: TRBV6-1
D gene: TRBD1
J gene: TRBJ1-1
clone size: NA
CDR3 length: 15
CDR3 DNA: TGTGCCTCCAAGGCGGGACAGGGCTTATACACTGAAGCTTTCTTT
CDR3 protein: CASKAGQGLYTEAFF

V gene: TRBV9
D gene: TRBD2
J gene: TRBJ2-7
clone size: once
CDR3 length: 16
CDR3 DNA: TGTGCCAGCAGCGTAGCGCCCAGCGGGGCGTCCTACGAGCAGTACTTC
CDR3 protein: CASSVAPSGASYEQYF

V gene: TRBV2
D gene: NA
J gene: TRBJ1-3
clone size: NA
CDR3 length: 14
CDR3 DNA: TGTGCCAGCCGACAGGAAGACTCTGGAAACACCATATATTTT
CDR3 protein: CASRQEDSGNTIYF

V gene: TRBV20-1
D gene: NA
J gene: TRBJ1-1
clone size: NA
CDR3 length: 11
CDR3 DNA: TGCAGTGCTAGGGGCGTCTTAGAAGCTTTCTTT
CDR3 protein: CSARGVLEAFF

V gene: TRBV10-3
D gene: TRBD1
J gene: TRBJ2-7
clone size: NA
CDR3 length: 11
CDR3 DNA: TGTGCCATCAGGACAGGGAACGAGCAGTACTTC
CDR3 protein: CAIRTGNEQYF

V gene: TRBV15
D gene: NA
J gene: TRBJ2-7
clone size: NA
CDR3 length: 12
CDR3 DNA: TGTGCCACCAGCAGAGTCGGGGACGAGCAGTACTTC
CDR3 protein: CATSRVGDEQYF

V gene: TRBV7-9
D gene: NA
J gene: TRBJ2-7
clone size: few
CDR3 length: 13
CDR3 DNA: TGTGCCAGCAGCTTACAGGGTACCAACGAGCAGTACTTC
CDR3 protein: CASSLQGTNEQYF

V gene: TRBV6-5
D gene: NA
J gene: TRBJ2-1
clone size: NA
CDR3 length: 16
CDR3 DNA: TGTGCCAGCAGTTACTCAGCGGTAAGCTACAATGAGTGGCAGTTCTTC
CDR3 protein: CASSYSAVSYNEWQFF

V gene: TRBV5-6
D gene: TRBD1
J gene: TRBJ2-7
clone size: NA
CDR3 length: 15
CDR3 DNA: TGTGCCAGCAGAGGAGGGACAGGGCGATCCTACGAGCAGTACTTC
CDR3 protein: CASRGGTGRSYEQYF

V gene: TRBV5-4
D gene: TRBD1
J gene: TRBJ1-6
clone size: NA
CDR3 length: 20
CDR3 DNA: TGTGCCAGCAGCCCCTGGAGTGGACAGGGGTCGAGCTCCTATAATTCACCCCTCCACTTT
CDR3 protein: CASSPWSGQGSSSYNSPLHF

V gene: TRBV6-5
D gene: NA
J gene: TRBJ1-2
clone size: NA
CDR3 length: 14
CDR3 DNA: TGTGCCAGCAGATTGTTGGGGAGGGAGGATGGCTACACCTTC
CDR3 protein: CASRLLGREDGYTF

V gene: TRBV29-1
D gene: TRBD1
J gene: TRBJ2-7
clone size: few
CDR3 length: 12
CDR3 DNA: TGCAGCGTGGGGACAGATTCCTACGAGCAGTACTTC
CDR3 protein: CSVGTDSYEQYF

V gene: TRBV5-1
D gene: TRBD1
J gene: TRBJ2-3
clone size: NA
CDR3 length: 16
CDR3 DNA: TGCGCCAGCAGCTTATATCCCGGGACAGTCACTGATACGCAGTATTTT
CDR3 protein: CASSLYPGTVTDTQYF

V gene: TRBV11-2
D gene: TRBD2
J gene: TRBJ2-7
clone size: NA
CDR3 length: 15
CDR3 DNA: TGTGCCAGCAGCTTAGGACTAGCGGGGGGGCACGAGCAGTACTTC
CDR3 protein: CASSLGLAGGHEQYF

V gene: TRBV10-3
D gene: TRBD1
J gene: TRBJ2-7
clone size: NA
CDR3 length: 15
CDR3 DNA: TGTGCCATCAGTGAGAAAGAGACAGGGTCCTACGAGCAGTACTTC
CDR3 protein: CAISEKETGSYEQYF

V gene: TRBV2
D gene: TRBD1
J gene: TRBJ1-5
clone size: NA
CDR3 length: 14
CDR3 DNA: TGTGCCAGCAGTGCCGGGACAGGCAATCAGCCCCAGCATTTT
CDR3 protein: CASSAGTGNQPQHF

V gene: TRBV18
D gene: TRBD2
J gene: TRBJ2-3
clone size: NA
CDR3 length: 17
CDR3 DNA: TGTGCCAGCTCACCAATACGGGCGGGGGGGACCACAGATACGCAGTATTTT
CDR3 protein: CASSPIRAGGTTDTQYF

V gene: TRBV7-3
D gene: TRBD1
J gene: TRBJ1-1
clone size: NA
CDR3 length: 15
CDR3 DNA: TGTGCCAGCAGCGTAGACCGGGACAGGGGGACAGAAGCTTTCTTT
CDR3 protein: CASSVDRDRGTEAFF

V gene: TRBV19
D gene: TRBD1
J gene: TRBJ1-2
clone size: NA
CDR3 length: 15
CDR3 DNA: TGTGCCAGTACTCGATCCGGGACAGGAAACTATGGCTACACCTTC
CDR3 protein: CASTRSGTGNYGYTF

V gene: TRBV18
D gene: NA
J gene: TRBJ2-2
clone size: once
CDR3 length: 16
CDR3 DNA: TGTGCCAGCTCACCACGGAGCAGTTCGAACACCGGGGAGCTGTTTTTT
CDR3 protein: CASSPRSSSNTGELFF

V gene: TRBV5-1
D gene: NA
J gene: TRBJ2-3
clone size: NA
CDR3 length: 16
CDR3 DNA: TGCGCCAGCAAACCGAGCCCGGGACAAAACACAGATACGCAGTATTTT
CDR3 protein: CASKPSPGQNTDTQYF

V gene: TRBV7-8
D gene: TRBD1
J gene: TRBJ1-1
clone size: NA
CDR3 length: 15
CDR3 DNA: TGTGCCAGCAGCTTAGGACAGGGCCTGAACACTGAAGCTTTCTTT
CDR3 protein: CASSLGQGLNTEAFF

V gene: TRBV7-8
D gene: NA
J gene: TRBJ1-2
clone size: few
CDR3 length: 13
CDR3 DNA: TGTGCCAGCAGCTCCCCACTAGGGGGTGGCTACACCTTC
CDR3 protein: CASSSPLGGGYTF

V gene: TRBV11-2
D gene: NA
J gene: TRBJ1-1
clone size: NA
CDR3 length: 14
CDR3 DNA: TGTGCCAGCAGCCGTCGGACAAATTATATGGAAGCTTTCTTT
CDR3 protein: CASSRRTNYMEAFF

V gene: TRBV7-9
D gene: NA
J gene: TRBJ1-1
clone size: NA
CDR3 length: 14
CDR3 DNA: TGTGCCAGCAGCTTACCGCCAGGGAACACTGAAGCTTTCTTT
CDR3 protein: CASSLPPGNTEAFF

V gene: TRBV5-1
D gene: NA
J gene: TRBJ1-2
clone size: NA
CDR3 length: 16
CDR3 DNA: TGCGCCAGCAGCTTGGTTGCCATCCGCTCAGGCAGGGGCTACACCTTC
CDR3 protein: CASSLVAIRSGRGYTF

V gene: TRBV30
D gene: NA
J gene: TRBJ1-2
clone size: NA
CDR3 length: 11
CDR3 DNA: TGTGCCAACTTAAGATTCTATGGCTACACCTTC
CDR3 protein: CANLRFYGYTF

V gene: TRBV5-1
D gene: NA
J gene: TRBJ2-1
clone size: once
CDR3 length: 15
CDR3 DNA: TGCGCCAGCAGCTTAGCGCAAGCTCGTTACAATGAGCAGTTCTTC
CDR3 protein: CASSLAQARYNEQFF

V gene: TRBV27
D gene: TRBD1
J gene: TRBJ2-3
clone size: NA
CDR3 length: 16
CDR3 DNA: TGTGCCAGCAGTCCCGGGACAGGGGGCAGCACAGATACGCAGTATTTT
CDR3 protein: CASSPGTGGSTDTQYF

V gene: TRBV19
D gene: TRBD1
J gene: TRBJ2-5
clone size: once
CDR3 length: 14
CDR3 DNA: TGTGCCAGTAGTCGACAGGGGTCATCGGAGACCCAGTACTTC
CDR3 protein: CASSRQGSSETQYF

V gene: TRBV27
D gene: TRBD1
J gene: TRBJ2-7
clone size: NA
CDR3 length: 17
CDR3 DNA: TGTGCCAGCGGCCGGGACAGGGTCCCTAGCGGAGGCTACGAGCAGTACTTC
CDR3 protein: CASGRDRVPSGGYEQYF

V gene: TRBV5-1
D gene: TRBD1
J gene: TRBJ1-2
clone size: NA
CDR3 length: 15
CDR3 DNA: TGCGCCAGCAGGTGGGTCGCGACAGGGGATTATGGCTACACCTTC
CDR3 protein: CASRWVATGDYGYTF

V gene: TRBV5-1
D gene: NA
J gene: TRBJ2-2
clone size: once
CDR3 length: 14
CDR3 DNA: TGCGCCAGCAGCTTGACGGCAAACACCGGGGAACTGTTTTTT
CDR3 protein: CASSLTANTGELFF

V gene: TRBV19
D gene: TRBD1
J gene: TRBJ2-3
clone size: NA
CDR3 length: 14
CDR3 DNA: TGTGCCAGTAGTTTAGGACAGGCGACAGATACGCAGTATTTT
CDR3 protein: CASSLGQATDTQYF

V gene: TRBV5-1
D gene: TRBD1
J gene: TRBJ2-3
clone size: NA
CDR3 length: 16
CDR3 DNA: TGCGCCAGCAGCCCCGGACAGGGGATGCGCACAGATACGCAGTATTTT
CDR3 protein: CASSPGQGMRTDTQYF